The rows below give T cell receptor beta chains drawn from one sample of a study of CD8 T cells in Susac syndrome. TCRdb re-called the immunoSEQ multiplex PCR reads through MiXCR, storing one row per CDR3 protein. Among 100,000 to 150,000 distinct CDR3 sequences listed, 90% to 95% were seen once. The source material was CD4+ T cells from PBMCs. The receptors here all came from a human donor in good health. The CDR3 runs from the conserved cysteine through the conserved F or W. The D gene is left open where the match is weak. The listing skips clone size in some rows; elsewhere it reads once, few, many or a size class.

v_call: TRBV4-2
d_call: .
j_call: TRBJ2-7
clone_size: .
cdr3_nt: TGTGCCAGCAGCCAACGGGGATCCTACGAGCAGTACTTC
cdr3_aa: CASSQRGSYEQYF

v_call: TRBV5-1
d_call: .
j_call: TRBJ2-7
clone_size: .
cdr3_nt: TGCGCCAGCAGCCCTGAACTAGCTTACGAGCAGTACTTC
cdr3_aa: CASSPELAYEQYF

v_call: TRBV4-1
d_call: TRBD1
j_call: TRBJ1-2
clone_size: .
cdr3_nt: TGCGCCAGCAGCCAAAGGGCGACAGGGGTGAACTATGGCTACACCTTC
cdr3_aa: CASSQRATGVNYGYTF

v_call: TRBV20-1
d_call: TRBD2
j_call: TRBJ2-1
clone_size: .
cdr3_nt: TGCAGTGCTAGAGTAGCGGGAAAAGACAATGAGCAGTTCTTC
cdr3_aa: CSARVAGKDNEQFF

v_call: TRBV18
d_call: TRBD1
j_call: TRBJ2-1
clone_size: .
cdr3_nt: TGTGCCAGCTCACCCATCCAGGGGGTTGTTGGCAATGAGCAGTTCTTC
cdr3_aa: CASSPIQGVVGNEQFF

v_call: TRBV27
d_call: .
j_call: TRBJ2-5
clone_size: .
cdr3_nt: TGTGCCAGCAGTTCTCCCCCCGGGACCCAGTACTTC
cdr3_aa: CASSSPPGTQYF

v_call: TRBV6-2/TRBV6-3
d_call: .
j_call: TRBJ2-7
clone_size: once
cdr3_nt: TGTGCCAGCAGTTGGCTAAGACAGGTCTACGAGCAGTACTTC
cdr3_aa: CASSWLRQVYEQYF

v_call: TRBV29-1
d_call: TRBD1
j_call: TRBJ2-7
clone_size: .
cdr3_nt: TGCAGCGTTGGCCAGCCACGGGACAGCGCCTACGAGCAGTACTTC
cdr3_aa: CSVGQPRDSAYEQYF

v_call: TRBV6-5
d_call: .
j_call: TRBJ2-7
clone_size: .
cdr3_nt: TGTGCCAGCAGTTACTCTCCTAGCTCAACCCGCTACGAGCAGTACTTC
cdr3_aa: CASSYSPSSTRYEQYF

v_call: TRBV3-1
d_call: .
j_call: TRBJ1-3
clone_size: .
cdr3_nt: TGTGCCAGCAGCCCCCGGACAGCTGGAAACACCATATATTTT
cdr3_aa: CASSPRTAGNTIYF